Given below is one T cell receptor beta chain in context. Its antigen is not identified. The data belong to a study of OX40 agonist ivuxolimab in advanced cancers. At the level of the study: A mean age of approximately 60 years, range roughly 23 to 85, was recorded, and roughly 80% were male. Previous treatment with anti-PD-1, anti-PD-L1 or anti-CTLA-4 therapy was allowed; 40% had received some. Study-wide findings and caveats: Relatively little clonal expansion, among the lowest observed, appeared in partial responders at 0.1-3.0 mg/kg.

There are 19 residues in the CDR3. The method was immunoSEQ multiplex PCR; TCRdb's version includes in-frame clones alone and lacks a portion of them. The data hold about 94,000 clones, with roughly 95% observed a single time. The sample was CD4+ or CD8+ T cells sorted from blood, taken in a trial of the OX40 agonist ivuxolimab. The J gene is TRBJ2-2, the V gene TRBV21-1. TRBV21-1 is deemed a pseudogene. The TCR originated in an adult with an advanced solid tumor such as melanoma, head and neck, liver or kidney cancer. DNA of the CDR3: TGTGCCAGCAGCCTAAAAAGGGGGGTTAGTACGTTAAGCACCGGGGAGCTGTTTTTT. It yields the protein CASSLKRGVSTLSTGELFF.